This T cell receptor beta chain emerged from a study of shared clonotypes between healthy human individuals. The CDR3 is 13 amino acids. The trim removed 6 bases at V and 10 bases at J, leaving 7 bases unmatched. Germline V lookup: CDR1 SQVTM, CDR2 ANQGSEA. Generated by immunoSEQ multiplex PCR, the TCRdb table keeps only in-frame clones and is missing some. The sample has over 2,000,000 clones, 93% seen once; the top ten hold approximately 1.7%. Naive CD8 cells lacked CD45RO and underwent positive selection for CCR7, leaving out terminally differentiated effector memory CD45RA+ cells. The source of this sequence is a man younger than 35 in good health. Some clones in this sample may be carry-over from other donors' samples. V usage is TRBV29-1 and J usage is TRBJ1-6; TRBD1 matches 9 bases. The sample comprised naive CD8+ T cells from PBMCs. Here the CDR3 reads CSVGQGPRSPLHF. CDR3 coding DNA: TGCAGCGTGGGACAGGGCCCGAGGTCACCCCTCCACTTT.